A single sample gave rise to the 21 T cell receptor beta chains below, sequenced in a study of beta chain features in type 1 diabetes. Expressed TCRB transcripts were sequenced because the entire RNA isolate underwent reverse transcription. Produced via immunoSEQ multiplex PCR; TCRdb's table is partial and in-frame only. The sample lists around 170,000 clones; 7.5% to 10% were seen once. The sample taken for sequencing was central memory CD4+ T cells from blood. The origin of the receptors is a woman between 18 and 29 years old in good health.

This clone has just a few counts. The sample carries other DNA sequences with the same CDR3. V gene TRBV2 combines with J gene TRBJ2-2, with TRBD1 as a possible D gene (6 bases). CDR3 length: 14 amino acids. V dropped 6 bases and J dropped 1 base, with 9 bases sitting between them. From germline, CDR1 is SNHLY and CDR2 FYNNEI. This CDR3 is CASSRTENTGELFF. The CDR3 DNA sequence: TGTGCCAGCAGCCGGACAGAGAACACCGGGGAGCTGTTTTTT.

This clone was detected a few times. This rearrangement joins TRBV29-1 to TRBJ2-1; TRBD1 matches at 8 bases. CDR3 length: 15 amino acids. Trimming took 6 bases from V and 2 from J; bases not matched to a gene: 9. Germline values: CDR1 SQVTM, CDR2 ANQGSEA. This CDR3 reads CSVLAGTGPYNEQFF. The CDR3 DNA follows: TGCAGCGTCCTCGCGGGGACAGGTCCCTACAATGAGCAGTTCTTC.

This clone appeared many times. The chain is built from TRBV7-9 and TRBJ2-5; D perhaps matches TRBD2 (5 bases). The ends were cut back, 5 bases at V and 2 bases at J, with 12 bases in the middle. This CDR3 is built from 14 residues. Germline assignment: CDR1 SEHNR and CDR2 FQNEAQ (reference sequence). CDR3 in amino acids: CASSERVGQETQYF. The CDR3 nucleotides read TGTGCCAGCAGCGAGAGGGTCGGACAAGAGACCCAGTACTTC.

This chain uses TRBV6-6 with TRBJ2-1; perhaps TRBD1 as D (7 bases). The CDR3 consists of 15 residues. Per germline, CDR1 MNHNY and CDR2 SVGAGI (reference sequence). V was trimmed by 5 bases and J by 0 bases, leaving 11 bases between them. CDR3 loop: CASSPQGGSYNEQFF. CDR3 in DNA: TGTGCCAGCAGTCCGCAGGGGGGCTCCTACAATGAGCAGTTCTTC.

In this sample, this clone turned up a few times. This chain uses TRBV15 with TRBJ2-5, with TRBD1 identical over 8 bases. Germline lookup yields CDR1 LNHNV and CDR2 YYDKDF (reference sequence). The CDR3 sequence is 15 residues long. V shed 3 bases, J shed 4 bases, and the junction held 7 bases outside the gene matches. CDR3 DNA: TGTGCCACCAGCAGGCCCCAGGGGGCTAGAGAGACCCAGTACTTC. The encoded protein is CATSRPQGARETQYF.

This clone occurred a few times. This sequence joins TRBV7-9 and TRBJ1-1, with D maybe TRBD1 (5 bases). CDR1 and CDR2 (germline): SEHNR, FQNEAQ (reference sequence). Trimming left V 5 bases short and J 0 bases short, with 13 bases between. This CDR3 is built from 15 residues. The CDR3 nucleotides are TGTGCCAGCAGCAAACCGGGGGGGATGAACACTGAAGCTTTCTTT. As protein: CASSKPGGMNTEAFF.

V and J are TRBV7-9 and TRBJ1-3, with D uncertain. With 1 base removed from V and 7 bases from J, the gap between germline ends came to 11 bases. This CDR3 contains 14 residues. Germline V gene sequence: CDR1 SEHNR, CDR2 FQNEAQ (reference sequence). The CDR3 is CASSLGGKRNTIYF. For the CDR3, the DNA is TGTGCCAGCAGCTTAGGAGGGAAGAGGAACACCATATATTTT.

This chain links TRBV6-6 with TRBJ2-6, with TRBD1 identical over 7 bases. The germline gives CDR1 MNHNY, CDR2 SVGAGI (reference sequence). After removal of 7 bases from V and 2 bases from J, the junction contained 2 bases not matched to a gene. The CDR3 spans 14 residues. The CDR3 DNA is TGTGCCAGCAAGGGGGCTGCTGGGGCCAACGTCCTGACTTTC. This gives the protein CASKGAAGANVLTF.

This clone occurred a few times. This chain uses TRBV10-3 with TRBJ2-3; TRBD1 matches at 8 bases. This CDR3 has 14 amino acids. Germline V lookup: CDR1 ENHRY, CDR2 SYGVKD. The V and J ends lost 5 bases and 1 base, in that order; junction bases with no gene match: 2. In DNA, the CDR3 is TGTGCCATCAGTCCGGGACAGGGCACAGATACGCAGTATTTT. Residues: CAISPGQGTDTQYF.

The V call is TRBV7-9, the J call TRBJ2-4; D not certain. The germline V and J ends were trimmed by 1 base and 0 bases, with 13 bases remaining between them. From germline, CDR1 is SEHNR and CDR2 FQNEAQ (reference sequence). The CDR3 has 17 amino acids. The CDR3 bases are TGTGCCAGCAGCTTAGGGTCAGTACAGCTAGCCAAAAACATTCAGTACTTC. It specifies CASSLGSVQLAKNIQYF.

This clone was observed a few times. The chain uses TRBV19 and TRBJ1-1; D unresolved. The CDR3 covers 13 residues. CDR1 is LNHDA, CDR2 SQIVND, per germline (reference sequence). V lost 8 bases and J lost 4, with 14 bases in between. CDR3 in amino acids: CASRRIRGTEAFF. CDR3 nucleotide sequence: TGTGCCAGTCGAAGGATCCGGGGCACTGAAGCTTTCTTT.

This clone was seen only a few times. The chain has TRBV4-3 and TRBJ2-3, with D possibly being TRBD2 (5 bases). Trimming took off 2 bases at V and 1 base at J, with 13 bases between the two ends. From germline, CDR1 is LGHNA and CDR2 YSLEER. The CDR3 has 16 residues. The CDR3 is CASSQFLALRTDTQYF. The CDR3 coding sequence is TGCGCCAGCAGCCAATTCCTAGCCCTACGCACAGATACGCAGTATTTT.

This clone has just a few counts. V is TRBV18 and J is TRBJ2-5; 7 bases match TRBD1. Germline loops: CDR1 KGHSH, CDR2 LQKENI. V lost 3 bases to trimming and J lost 0 bases; unmatched junction nucleotides: 10. This CDR3 spans 17 amino acids. The DNA for the CDR3 is TGTGCCAGCTCACCCATAGGGTGGGGACAGTACCAAGAGACCCAGTACTTC. It encodes CASSPIGWGQYQETQYF.

The genes are TRBV2 and TRBJ2-3; the match to TRBD2 covers 8 bases. V dropped 10 bases and J dropped 8; count of bases not matched to a gene: 14. Germline lookup yields CDR1 SNHLY and CDR2 FYNNEI. The CDR3 spans 14 residues. CDR3 sequence (DNA): TGTGCCACGGGCGGGGGGCAAGCCGGGAGTACGCAGTATTTT. Encoded protein: CATGGGQAGSTQYF.

The chain joins TRBV5-1 to TRBJ1-2; perhaps TRBD1 as D (6 bases). This CDR3 spans 14 amino acids. Trimming took 0 bases from V and 7 from J, leaving 13 bases between them. CDR1 is SGHRS and CDR2 is YFSETQ in the germline V gene. CDR3 bases: TGCGCCAGCAGCTTGGAAGGGGGTCGGAGTGGCTACACCTTC. Protein: CASSLEGGRSGYTF.

This clone was picked up a small number of times. The chain uses TRBV7-9 and TRBJ1-2; tentative D call: TRBD1 (5 bases). The germline gives CDR1 SEHNR, CDR2 FQNEAQ (reference sequence). V lost 0 bases, J lost 8 bases, and 10 bases lay in between. The CDR3 loop spans 13 amino acids. The CDR3 bases are TGTGCCAGCAGCTTAGCGTCGGGGGTCGGCTACACCTTC. It is translated as CASSLASGVGYTF.

This chain connects TRBV30 to TRBJ1-1, with 10 bases aligning to TRBD1. The V gene's germline CDR1 is GTSNPN and CDR2 SVGIG (reference sequence). J lost 7 bases, V lost 3 bases, and 8 bases had no gene match. The CDR3 has 14 amino acids. This CDR3 is CAWSKDRGRVEAFF. DNA of the CDR3: TGTGCCTGGAGCAAAGACAGGGGGCGAGTTGAAGCTTTCTTT. The whole variable domain, filled in from reference TRBV30 and TRBJ1-1, reads SQTIHQWPATLVQPVGSPLSLECTVEGTSNPNLYWYRQAAGRGLQLLFYSVGIGQISSEVPQNLSASRPQDRQFILSSKKLLLSDSGFYLCAWSKDRGRVEAFFGQGTRLTVV.

This clone was observed at least ten times. CDR3 DNA sequence: TGTGCCAGCAGCCCCCCATTCCGGGACAGGTCATACAATGAGCAGTTCTTC. The encoded protein is CASSPPFRDRSYNEQFF. J is TRBJ2-1 and V is TRBV7-9; TRBD1 matches 8 bases. The V gene end was trimmed by 5 bases and the J gene end by 4 bases; junction bases not matched to a gene: 13. The CDR3 is made up of 17 amino acids. Germline loops: CDR1 SEHNR, CDR2 FQNEAQ (reference sequence).

The rearrangement joins TRBV7-2 to TRBJ2-1, with a tentative D call TRBD2 (5 bases). Per germline, CDR1 SGHTA and CDR2 FQGNSA. Trimming stripped 1 base from V and 7 bases from J, with 14 bases between. This CDR3 is 15 amino acids long. CDR3 nucleotides: TGTGCCAGCAGCTTAGTTTCGGGAAGGGAAAATGAGCAGTTCTTC. It yields the protein CASSLVSGRENEQFF.

Comments on this clone: The same CDR3 is also encoded by other DNA sequences in this sample. The rearrangement uses TRBV7-3 and TRBJ2-3, with 12 bases identical to TRBD2. The length of the CDR3 is 14 residues. The ends lost 5 bases at V and 6 bases at J; junction bases unmatched: 3. Germline V gene data show CDR1 as SGHTA and CDR2 as FQGTGA. For the CDR3, the DNA is TGTGCCAGCAGCCCACTAGCGGGGGGTGATACGCAGTATTTT. It specifies CASSPLAGGDTQYF.

This clone was seen only a few times. This chain links TRBV11-2 with TRBJ2-2; 13 bases align to TRBD2. Looked up from germline, CDR1 is SGHAT and CDR2 is FQNNGV. The V segment lost 5 bases and the J segment 7 bases; nucleotides outside the gene matches: 4. The CDR3 spans 15 residues. The DNA of the CDR3 is TGTGCCAGCAGCCAGGGACTAGCGGGGTTCGGGGAGCTGTTTTTT. Translation: CASSQGLAGFGELFF.